A single sample is the source of the 21 T cell receptor beta chains below, sequenced in a study of brain T cells in children with intractable seizures. Some clones are missing from TCRdb's copy, which holds only in-frame ones; the method was immunoSEQ multiplex PCR. This sample has hundreds of thousands of clones, with 93% found just once. As to time point: blood from clinic visit 5 months post-surgery; TSC patient then seizure free. This specimen consisted of peripheral blood, obtained less than 6 months after surgery. These receptors were obtained from a boy under two years old with tuberous sclerosis and intractable seizures.

V and J are TRBV6-5 and TRBJ2-1; D might be TRBD2 (5 bases). V lost 8 bases and J 0 bases, leaving 8 bases between the germline ends. CDR1 and CDR2 (germline): MNHEY, SVGAGI. The CDR3 contains 13 residues. CDR3 sequence reads: CASGRVSYNEQFF. The CDR3 DNA is TGTGCCAGCGGGCGGGTCTCCTACAATGAGCAGTTCTTC.

In nucleotides, the CDR3 is TGTGCCAGCAGCCGACGCTGGGAAGCGGATGGCTACACCTTC. It translates to CASSRRWEADGYTF. The chain recombines TRBV3-1 (or the pseudogene TRBV3-2) with TRBJ1-2, with unresolved D. Germline V lookup: CDR1 LGHDT, CDR2 YNNKEL (reference sequence). This CDR3 comprises 14 residues. Trimming left V 4 bases short and J 6 bases short, with 15 bases between.

The sample holds a few counts of this clone. This chain uses TRBV4-2 with TRBJ2-1; D unclear. This CDR3 region has 13 residues. V was pared by 0 bases and J by 7 bases, with 7 bases between. Germline CDR1 reads LGHNA; CDR2 reads YNFKEQ. The CDR3 here is CASSQEGRNEQFF. In DNA, the CDR3 is TGTGCCAGCAGCCAAGAAGGTAGGAATGAGCAGTTCTTC.

The chain couples TRBV21-1 to TRBJ2-1; TRBD1 reflects the table's D call only, with no check against the DNA. TRBV21-1 is recorded as a pseudogene. The CDR3 extends over 15 amino acids. CDR3 sequence (DNA): TGTGCCAGCAATAGCACAGGGCCCTTTTACAATGAGCAGTTCTTC. Its protein is CASNSTGPFYNEQFF.

The genes are TRBV5-6 and TRBJ1-1; the D is unclear. Germline V gene data show CDR1 as SGHDT and CDR2 as YYEEEE. The CDR3 spans 16 residues. Trimming took 6 bases from V and 0 from J, leaving 18 bases between them. CDR3 coding DNA: TGTGCCAGCACCGATATAACTAACAGCATGAACACTGAAGCTTTCTTT. As protein: CASTDITNSMNTEAFF.

This clone was seen only a few times. V and J are TRBV20-1 and TRBJ1-1; D is ambiguous. Trimming pared 6 bases from V and 3 bases from J, leaving 8 bases between. Germline CDR1 is DFQATT and CDR2 is SNEGSKA (reference sequence). The CDR3 sequence is 11 residues long. The CDR3 spells CSAPRDTEAFF. For the CDR3, the DNA is TGCAGTGCGCCACGGGACACTGAAGCTTTCTTT.

The chain has TRBV18 and TRBJ1-4; 9 bases agree with TRBD1. CDR1 and CDR2 (germline): KGHSH, LQKENI. The CDR3 has 14 amino acids. V gave up 6 bases and J gave up 6 bases; unmatched junction bases: 5. For the CDR3, the DNA is TGTGCCAGCTCTAACCGACAGGGGGATGAAAAACTGTTTTTT. It is translated as CASSNRQGDEKLFF.

This chain joins TRBV27 and TRBJ1-6; 7 nucleotides match TRBD1. Germline V gene data show CDR1 as MNHEY and CDR2 as SMNVEV (reference sequence). This CDR3 region has 20 residues. The V and J ends lost 5 bases and 0 bases, in that order; junction bases with no gene match: 16. As DNA, the CDR3 is TGTGCCAGCAGTGTGGACAGGCGACGACCCCGGAGCTCCTATAATTCACCCCTCCACTTT. Translated, it gives CASSVDRRRPRSSYNSPLHF.

The chain recombines TRBV10-2 with TRBJ2-3; D is possibly TRBD2 (5 bases). The CDR3 is 14 amino acids. The germline V gene encodes CDR1 WSHSY and CDR2 SAAADI. The ends were cut back, 0 bases at V and 6 bases at J, with 10 bases in the middle. CDR3 residues: CASSESGGPDTQYF. The CDR3 DNA follows: TGCGCCAGCAGTGAGTCAGGAGGTCCCGATACGCAGTATTTT.

The rearrangement links TRBV6-5 to TRBJ1-5; D gene unclear. Germline V gene data show CDR1 as MNHEY and CDR2 as SVGAGI. The V end lost 6 bases, the J end lost 4 bases, and 10 bases lay between the germline ends. The CDR3 sequence is 13 residues long. CDR3 residues: CASSSDGNQPQHF. The CDR3, as DNA: TGTGCCAGCAGCTCGGACGGAAATCAGCCCCAGCATTTT.

The rearrangement uses TRBV5-1 and TRBJ2-5; possibly TRBD1 or TRBD2 for D (6 bases each). In germline, CDR1 is SGHRS, CDR2 YFSETQ. The CDR3 has 16 amino acids. The V end was cut by 3 bases, the J end by 5 bases, with 20 bases between. The CDR3 sequence is CASSWGLRGTRETQYF. The CDR3 coding sequence is TGCGCCAGCAGCTGGGGACTTAGGGGGACCCGGGAGACCCAGTACTTC.

The chain couples TRBV6-5 to TRBJ2-3; unclear D gene. V lost 3 bases to trimming and J lost 4 bases, with 8 bases between them. The CDR3 has 13 residues. Germline values: CDR1 MNHEY, CDR2 SVGAGI. CDR3 region: CASSYKAPDTQYF. The CDR3, as DNA: TGTGCCAGCAGTTATAAGGCCCCAGATACGCAGTATTTT.

CDR3 residues: CASSSRLAGYEQYF. The CDR3, as DNA: TGTGCCAGCAGCTCCAGACTAGCGGGATACGAGCAGTACTTC. The chain uses TRBV7-3 and TRBJ2-7; 11 positions agree with TRBD2. Per germline, CDR1 SGHTA and CDR2 FQGTGA. The CDR3 is 14 residues long. V lost 4 bases to trimming and J lost 4 bases; unmatched junction nucleotides: 3.

This clone has only a few counts. This chain connects TRBV4-1 to TRBJ1-5; TRBD1 matches at 9 bases. The length of the CDR3 is 14 residues. CDR1 is MGHRA, CDR2 YSYEKL, per germline. Germline trimming cut 3 bases from V and 4 bases from J; bases unmatched to any gene: 1. Written as DNA, the CDR3 is TGCGCCAGCAGCCAGGGACAGGGAAATCAGCCCCAGCATTTT. This sequence encodes CASSQGQGNQPQHF.

This clone was recorded once. The chain joins TRBV9 to TRBJ1-1; possible D gene TRBD1, 5 bases. The V gene's germline CDR1 is SGDLS and CDR2 YYNGEE. The CDR3 spans 19 residues. Trimming cost V 1 base and J 0 bases, with 22 bases left between them. CDR3 protein: CASSVMLLRDLKLNTEAFF. The CDR3 nucleotides read TGTGCCAGCAGCGTAATGTTACTCCGGGACCTAAAATTGAACACTGAAGCTTTCTTT.

The chain carries TRBV5-5 and TRBJ1-2; D not certain. The CDR3 runs to 15 residues. CDR1 and CDR2 from the germline V gene are SGHKS and YYEKEE (reference sequence). V shed 5 bases and J shed 6 bases, with 20 bases lying between them. The CDR3 protein is CASSPDFTPKDGYTF. Here the CDR3 DNA reads TGTGCCAGCAGTCCGGACTTTACTCCGAAGGATGGCTACACCTTC.

J is TRBJ2-3 and V is TRBV6-6, with TRBD1 matching 7 bases. With V trimmed by 6 bases and J by 2 bases, 2 bases remained unmatched. The CDR3 runs to 13 residues. Germline V gene lookup returns CDR1 MNHNY and CDR2 SVGAGI (reference sequence). For the CDR3, the DNA is TGTGCCAGCAGAGACAGGGACACAGATACGCAGTATTTT. The encoded protein is CASRDRDTDTQYF.

The rearrangement uses TRBV11-2 and TRBJ2-7; D gene uncertain. Trimming pared 2 bases from V and 2 bases from J, leaving 7 bases between. This CDR3 has 13 amino acids. The germline CDR1 and CDR2 sequences are SGHAT and FQNNGV. The CDR3 DNA reads as TGTGCCAGCAGCTTAACGGATACCTACGAGCAGTACTTC. It translates to CASSLTDTYEQYF.

The genes are TRBV3-1 (or the pseudogene TRBV3-2) and TRBJ1-2; D gene ambiguous. In germline, CDR1 is LGHDT, CDR2 YNNKEL (reference sequence). This CDR3 spans 15 amino acids. Trimming cost V 0 bases and J 1 base, with 9 bases left between them. The DNA for the CDR3 is TGTGCCAGCAGCCAAGAGTCCCTTTATAACTATGGCTACACCTTC. Residues: CASSQESLYNYGYTF.

The chain employs TRBV6-5 and TRBJ1-4, with D possibly being TRBD1 (5 bases). Trimming removed 2 bases from V and 0 bases from J, with 10 bases in between. Germline V gene lookup returns CDR1 MNHEY and CDR2 SVGAGI. The CDR3 sequence is 16 residues long. CDR3 loop: CASSYRGAATNEKLFF. In nucleotides, the CDR3 is TGTGCCAGCAGTTACCGCGGGGCAGCAACTAATGAAAAACTGTTTTTT.

This clone was observed a few times. This rearrangement joins TRBV10-1 to TRBJ1-5; 8 bases match TRBD1. The J segment lost 5 bases and the V segment lost 3 bases, leaving 0 bases of the junction unmatched. This CDR3 region has 13 residues. Germline V gives CDR1 WNHNN, CDR2 SYGVQD (reference sequence). The CDR3 nucleotides read TGCGCCAGCAGTGACAGGGGGCATCAGCCCCAGCATTTT. It encodes CASSDRGHQPQHF.